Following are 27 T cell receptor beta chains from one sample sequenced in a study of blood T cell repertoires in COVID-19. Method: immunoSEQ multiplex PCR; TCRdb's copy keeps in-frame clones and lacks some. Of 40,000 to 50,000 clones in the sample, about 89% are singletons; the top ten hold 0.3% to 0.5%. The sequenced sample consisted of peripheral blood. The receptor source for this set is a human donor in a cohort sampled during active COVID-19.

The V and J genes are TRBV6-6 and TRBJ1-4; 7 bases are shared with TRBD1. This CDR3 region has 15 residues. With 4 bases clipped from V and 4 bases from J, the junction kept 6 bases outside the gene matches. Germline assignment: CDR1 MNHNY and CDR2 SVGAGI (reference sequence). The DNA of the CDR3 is TGTGCCAGCAGTTCAACCCAGGGGGTTAATGAAAAACTGTTTTTT. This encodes CASSSTQGVNEKLFF.

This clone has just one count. This CDR3 reads CASSLGTSVEQFF. CDR3 in DNA: TGTGCCAGCAGCTTGGGAACTAGCGTTGAGCAGTTCTTC. The genes are TRBV5-4 and TRBJ2-1, with 7 bases fitting TRBD2. The CDR3 has 13 residues. CDR1 SGHNT and CDR2 YYREEE come from the germline V gene (reference sequence). The V and J ends lost 0 bases and 9 bases, in that order; junction bases with no gene match: 3.

Here the CDR3 DNA reads TGTGCCAGCAGCGTCGACAGGTATAATTCACCCCTCCACTTT. This translates into CASSVDRYNSPLHF. The chain joins TRBV9 to TRBJ1-6; tentatively, D is TRBD1 (6 bases). CDR1 SGDLS and CDR2 YYNGEE come from the germline V gene. V dropped 2 bases and J dropped 4 bases, with 7 bases sitting between them. The CDR3 runs 14 residues. The variable domain in full, with the rest retrieved from reference TRBV9 and TRBJ1-6, is DSGVTQTPKHLITATGQRVTLRCSPRSGDLSVYWYQQSLDQGLQFLIQYYNGEERAKGNILERFSAQQFPDLHSELNLSSLELGDSALYFCASSVDRYNSPLHFGNGTRLTVT.

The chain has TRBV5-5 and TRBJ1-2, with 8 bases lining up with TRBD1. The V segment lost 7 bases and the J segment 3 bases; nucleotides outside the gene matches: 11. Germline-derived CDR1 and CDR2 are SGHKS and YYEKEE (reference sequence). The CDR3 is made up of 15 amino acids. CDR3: CASRWAPTGDYGYTF. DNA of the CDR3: TGTGCCAGCCGATGGGCACCGACAGGGGACTATGGCTACACCTTC.

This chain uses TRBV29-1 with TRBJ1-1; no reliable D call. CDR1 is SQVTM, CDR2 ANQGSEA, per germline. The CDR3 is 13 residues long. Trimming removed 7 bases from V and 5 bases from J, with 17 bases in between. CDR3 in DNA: TGCAGCGCCGAGGAGGCAGGAGGGACTGAAGCTTTCTTT. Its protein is CSAEEAGGTEAFF. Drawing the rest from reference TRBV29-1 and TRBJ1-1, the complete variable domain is SAVISQKPSRDICQRGTSLTIQCQVDSQVTMMFWYRQQPGQSLTLIATANQGSEATYESGFVIDKFPISRPNLTFSTLTVSNMSPEDSSIYLCSAEEAGGTEAFFGQGTRLTVV.

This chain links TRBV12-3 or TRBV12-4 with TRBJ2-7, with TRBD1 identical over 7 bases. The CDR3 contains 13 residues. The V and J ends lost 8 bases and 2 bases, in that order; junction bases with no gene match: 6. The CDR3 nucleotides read TGTGCCAGCGGCCCGGGACAGACCTACGAGCAGTACTTC. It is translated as CASGPGQTYEQYF.

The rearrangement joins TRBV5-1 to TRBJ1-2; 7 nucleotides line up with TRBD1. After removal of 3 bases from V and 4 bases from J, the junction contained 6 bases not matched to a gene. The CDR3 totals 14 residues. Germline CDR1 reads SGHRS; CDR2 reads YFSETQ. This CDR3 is CASSSLTGTYGYTF. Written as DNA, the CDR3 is TGCGCCAGCAGCTCTTTGACAGGGACCTATGGCTACACCTTC.

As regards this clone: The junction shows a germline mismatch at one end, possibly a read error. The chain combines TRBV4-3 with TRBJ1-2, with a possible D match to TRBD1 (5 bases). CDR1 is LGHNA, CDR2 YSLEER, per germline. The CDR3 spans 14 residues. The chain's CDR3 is CASSQDQGNSGYTF. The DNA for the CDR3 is TGCGCCAGCAGCCAAGATCAGGGTAACTCTGGCTACACCTTC.

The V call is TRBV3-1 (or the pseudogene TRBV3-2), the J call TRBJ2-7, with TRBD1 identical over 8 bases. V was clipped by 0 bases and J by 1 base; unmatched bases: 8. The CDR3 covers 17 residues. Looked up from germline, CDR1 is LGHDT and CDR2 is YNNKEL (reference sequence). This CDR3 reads CASSQEAGTGISYEQYF. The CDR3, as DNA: TGTGCCAGCAGCCAAGAAGCCGGGACAGGCATTTCCTACGAGCAGTACTTC.

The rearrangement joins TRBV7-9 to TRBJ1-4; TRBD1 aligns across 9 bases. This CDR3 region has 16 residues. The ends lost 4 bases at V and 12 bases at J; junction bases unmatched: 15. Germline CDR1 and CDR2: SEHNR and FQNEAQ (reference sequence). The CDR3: CASSSRKQGAQSQLFF. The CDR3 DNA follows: TGTGCCAGCAGCTCCCGAAAACAGGGGGCGCAAAGTCAACTGTTTTTT.

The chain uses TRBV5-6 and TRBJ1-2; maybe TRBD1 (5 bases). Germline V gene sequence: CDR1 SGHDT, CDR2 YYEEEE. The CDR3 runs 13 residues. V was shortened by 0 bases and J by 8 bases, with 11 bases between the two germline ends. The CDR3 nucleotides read TGTGCCAGCAGCTTGGACAGGTATCTAGGCTACACCTTC. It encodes CASSLDRYLGYTF.

The CDR3 DNA reads as TGTGCCAGTACAGGGGGCGGTCAGCCCCAGCATTTT. Protein product: CASTGGGQPQHF. The chain carries TRBV19 and TRBJ1-5; 8 positions match TRBD1. The CDR3 length is 12 residues. Germline CDR1 reads LNHDA; CDR2 reads SQIVND (reference sequence). J was trimmed by 6 bases and V by 7 bases; bases with no gene match: 2.

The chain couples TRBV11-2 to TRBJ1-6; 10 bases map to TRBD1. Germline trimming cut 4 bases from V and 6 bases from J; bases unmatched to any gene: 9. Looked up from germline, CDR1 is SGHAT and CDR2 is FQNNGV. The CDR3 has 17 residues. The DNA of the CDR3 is TGTGCCAGCAGCTCCCAGGTTTGGGACAGGGGTAATTCACCCCTCCACTTT. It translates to CASSSQVWDRGNSPLHF.

DNA for the CDR3: TGCAGTGCTAGTGAAGTCGCTAGTCCGGCGGAGACCCAGTACTTC. This translates into CSASEVASPAETQYF. The chain joins TRBV20-1 to TRBJ2-5, with unresolved D. V lost 3 bases to trimming and J lost 5 bases, with 19 bases between them. The CDR3 extends over 15 amino acids. The germline gives CDR1 DFQATT, CDR2 SNEGSKA (reference sequence).

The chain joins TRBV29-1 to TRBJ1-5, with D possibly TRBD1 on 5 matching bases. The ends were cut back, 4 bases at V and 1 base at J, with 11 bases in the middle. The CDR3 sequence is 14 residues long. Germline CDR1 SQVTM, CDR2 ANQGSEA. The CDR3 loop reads CSVALDSSNQPQHF. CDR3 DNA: TGCAGCGTTGCTCTAGACAGCAGCAATCAGCCCCAGCATTTT. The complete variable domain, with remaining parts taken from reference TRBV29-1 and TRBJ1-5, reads SAVISQKPSRDICQRGTSLTIQCQVDSQVTMMFWYRQQPGQSLTLIATANQGSEATYESGFVIDKFPISRPNLTFSTLTVSNMSPEDSSIYLCSVALDSSNQPQHFGDGTRLSIL.

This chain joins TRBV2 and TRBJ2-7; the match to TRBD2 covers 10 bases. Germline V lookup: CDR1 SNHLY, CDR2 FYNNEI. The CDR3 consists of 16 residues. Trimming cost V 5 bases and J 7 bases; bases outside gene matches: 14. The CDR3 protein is CASSYELAGSPGEQYF. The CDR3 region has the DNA TGTGCCAGCAGTTACGAACTAGCGGGGTCTCCGGGAGAGCAGTACTTC.

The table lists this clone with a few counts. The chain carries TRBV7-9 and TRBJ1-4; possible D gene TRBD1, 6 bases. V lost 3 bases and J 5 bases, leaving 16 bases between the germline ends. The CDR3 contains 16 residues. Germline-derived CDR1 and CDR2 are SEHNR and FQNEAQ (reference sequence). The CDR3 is CASSFGEDSMNEKLFF. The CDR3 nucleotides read TGTGCCAGCAGCTTTGGAGAGGACAGCATGAATGAAAAACTGTTTTTT.

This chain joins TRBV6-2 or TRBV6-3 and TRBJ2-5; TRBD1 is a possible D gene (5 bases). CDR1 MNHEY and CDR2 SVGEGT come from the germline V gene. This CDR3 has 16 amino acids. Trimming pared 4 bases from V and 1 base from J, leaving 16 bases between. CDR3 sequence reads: CASSSRPYRGQETQYF. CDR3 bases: TGTGCCAGCAGTTCCAGGCCTTATAGGGGCCAAGAGACCCAGTACTTC.

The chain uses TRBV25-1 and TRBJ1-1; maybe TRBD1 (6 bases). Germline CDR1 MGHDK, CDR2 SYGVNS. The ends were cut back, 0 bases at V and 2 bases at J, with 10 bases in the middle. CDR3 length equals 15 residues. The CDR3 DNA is TGTGCCAGCAGTGAATACGGGACACCTAACACTGAAGCTTTCTTT. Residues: CASSEYGTPNTEAFF.

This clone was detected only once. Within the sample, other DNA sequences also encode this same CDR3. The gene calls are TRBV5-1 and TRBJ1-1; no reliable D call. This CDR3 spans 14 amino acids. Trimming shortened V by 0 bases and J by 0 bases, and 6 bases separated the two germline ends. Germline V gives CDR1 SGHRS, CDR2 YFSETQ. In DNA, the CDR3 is TGCGCCAGCAGCTTGGGGCAGATGAACACTGAAGCTTTCTTT. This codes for CASSLGQMNTEAFF.

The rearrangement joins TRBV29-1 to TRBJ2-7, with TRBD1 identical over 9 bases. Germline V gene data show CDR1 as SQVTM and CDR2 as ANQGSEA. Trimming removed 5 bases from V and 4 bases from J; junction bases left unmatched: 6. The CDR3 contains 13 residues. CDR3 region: CSVLGQGGYEQYF. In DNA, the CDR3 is TGCAGCGTTCTGGGACAGGGAGGGTACGAGCAGTACTTC.

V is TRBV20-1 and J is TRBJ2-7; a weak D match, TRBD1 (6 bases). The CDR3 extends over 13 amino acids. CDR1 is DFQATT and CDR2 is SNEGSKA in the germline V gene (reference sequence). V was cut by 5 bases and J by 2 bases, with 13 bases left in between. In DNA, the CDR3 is TGCAGTGCTCGTGAGGGACACACCTACGAGCAGTACTTC. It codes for CSAREGHTYEQYF.

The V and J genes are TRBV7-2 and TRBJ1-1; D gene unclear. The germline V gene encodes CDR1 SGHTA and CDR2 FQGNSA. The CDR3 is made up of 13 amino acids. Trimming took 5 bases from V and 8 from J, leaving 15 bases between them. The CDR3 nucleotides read TGTGCCAGCAGCCGGAGGGTGTTTATAGAAGCTTTCTTT. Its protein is CASSRRVFIEAFF.

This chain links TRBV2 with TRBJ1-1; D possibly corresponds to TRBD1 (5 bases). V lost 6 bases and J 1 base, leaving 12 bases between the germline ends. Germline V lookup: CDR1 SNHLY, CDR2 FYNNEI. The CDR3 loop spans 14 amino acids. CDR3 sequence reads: CASRVGQPNTEAFF. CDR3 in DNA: TGTGCCAGCAGGGTAGGACAACCGAACACTGAAGCTTTCTTT. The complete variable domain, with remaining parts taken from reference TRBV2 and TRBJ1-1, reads EPEVTQTPSHQVTQMGQEVILRCVPISNHLYFYWYRQILGQKVEFLVSFYNNEISEKSEIFDDQFSVERPDGSNFTLKIRSTKLEDSAMYFCASRVGQPNTEAFFGQGTRLTVV.

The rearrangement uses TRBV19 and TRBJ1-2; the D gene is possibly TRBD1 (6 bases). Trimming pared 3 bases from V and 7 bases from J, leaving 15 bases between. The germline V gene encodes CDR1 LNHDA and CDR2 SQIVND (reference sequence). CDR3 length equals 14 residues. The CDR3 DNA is TGTGCCAGTAGTATTCTCACCACAGGGAGTGGCTACACCTTC. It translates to CASSILTTGSGYTF.

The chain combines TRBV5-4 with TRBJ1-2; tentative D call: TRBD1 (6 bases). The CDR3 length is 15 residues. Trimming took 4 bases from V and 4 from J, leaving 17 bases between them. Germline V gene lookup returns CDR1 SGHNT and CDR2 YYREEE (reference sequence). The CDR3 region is CASSPQLDSFYGYTF. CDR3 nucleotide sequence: TGTGCCAGCAGCCCTCAACTGGACAGCTTCTATGGCTACACCTTC.

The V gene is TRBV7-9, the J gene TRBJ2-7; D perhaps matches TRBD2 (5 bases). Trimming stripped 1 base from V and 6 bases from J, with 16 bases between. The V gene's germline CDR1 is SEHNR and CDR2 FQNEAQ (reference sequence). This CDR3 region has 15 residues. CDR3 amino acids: CASSLVNPGSGEQYF. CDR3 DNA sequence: TGTGCCAGCAGCTTAGTTAACCCGGGGAGCGGCGAGCAGTACTTC.